This T cell receptor (beta chain) was found in a study of T cell changes during pregnancy in multiple sclerosis. This clone was detected once. Profiled with immunoSEQ multiplex PCR; TCRdb holds only in-frame clones, not every one. The sample has some 40,000 clones, 85% to 90% seen once; the top ten hold 0.58%. This CDR3 is built from 15 residues. The V gene's germline CDR1 is MNHEY and CDR2 SVGAGI. Germline trimming cut 7 bases from V and 4 bases from J; bases unmatched to any gene: 10. The TCR originated in a female donor with multiple sclerosis, enrolled in a pregnancy study. The specimen comprised CD4+ T cells from peripheral blood mononuclear cells, sampled in the first trimester of pregnancy. This chain joins TRBV6-5 and TRBJ2-3; 8 bases agree with TRBD2. The CDR3 sequence is CASTSGAGGADTQYF. CDR3 bases: TGTGCCAGCACCTCCGGGGCGGGAGGCGCAGATACGCAGTATTTT.